One sample yielded the 23 T cell receptor beta chains listed below, sequenced in a study of shared clonotypes between healthy human individuals. Using immunoSEQ multiplex PCR, the repertoire was profiled, and TCRdb retains in-frame clones only, with some absent. Of some 1 million clones in the sample, more than 60% are singletons; the top ten hold approximately 1.5%. The material sequenced was memory CD4+ T cells sorted from blood. Noted subset: CD45RA-negative fraction. Receptors were obtained from a man aged 18 to 29 in good health.

The chain is built from TRBV7-8 and TRBJ2-3; 8 nucleotides agree with TRBD1. V lost 2 bases, J lost 3 bases, and 7 bases stayed unmatched. Germline V gives CDR1 SGHVS, CDR2 FQNEAQ. The CDR3 is made up of 16 amino acids. The CDR3 reads CASSLLAQGGTDTQYF. As DNA, the CDR3 is TGTGCCAGCAGCTTACTAGCACAGGGGGGAACAGATACGCAGTATTTT.

This clone showed up many times. This chain links TRBV30 with TRBJ1-6, with TRBD1 matching over 8 bases. J was trimmed by 1 base and V by 3 bases; bases with no gene match: 20. Germline-derived CDR1 and CDR2 are GTSNPN and SVGIG (reference sequence). The CDR3 has 21 amino acids. The CDR3 spells CAWRRDKPGQVGLSYNSPLHF. The CDR3 region has the DNA TGTGCCTGGAGAAGAGACAAACCGGGACAGGTGGGCTTGTCCTATAATTCACCCCTCCACTTT.

The chain recombines TRBV4-2 with TRBJ2-7; TRBD2 is a possible D gene (6 bases). This CDR3 is 17 amino acids long. CDR1 is LGHNA and CDR2 is YNFKEQ in the germline V gene. Between the trimmed V and J ends, which lost 2 bases and 4 bases, there was a span of 21 bases. CDR3 region: CASSQSLTVPGVYEQYF. The CDR3, as DNA: TGTGCCAGCAGCCAATCCCTAACGGTCCCGGGAGTATACGAGCAGTACTTC.

The chain recombines TRBV6-1 with TRBJ2-6, with D maybe TRBD2 (6 bases). V lost 4 bases to trimming and J lost 0 bases, with 10 bases between them. In germline, CDR1 is MNHNS, CDR2 SASEGT. The CDR3 runs 16 residues. The CDR3 loop reads CASSGSGSSGANVLTF. CDR3 in DNA: TGTGCCAGCAGTGGTAGCGGAAGCTCTGGGGCCAACGTCCTGACTTTC.

V is TRBV28 and J is TRBJ1-2; TRBD1 matches at 9 bases. The CDR3 runs 13 residues. The V gene's germline CDR1 is MDHEN and CDR2 SYDVKM. Trimming removed 7 bases from V and 7 bases from J; junction bases left unmatched: 7. The CDR3 nucleotides are TGTGCCAGCACCCTACAGGGGGCAGGTGGCTACACCTTC. It specifies CASTLQGAGGYTF.

This rearrangement joins TRBV6-5 to TRBJ1-4, with D unclear. Trimming took off 3 bases at V and 11 bases at J, with 7 bases between the two ends. Germline V gene sequence: CDR1 MNHEY, CDR2 SVGAGI. This CDR3 has 11 amino acids. This chain's CDR3 is CASSYRDKLFF. The CDR3, as DNA: TGTGCCAGCAGTTATCGGGATAAACTGTTTTTT.

This rearrangement joins TRBV6-6 to TRBJ2-7; TRBD1 agrees at 8 bases. CDR1 is MNHNY and CDR2 is SVGAGI in the germline V gene (reference sequence). Trimming removed 0 bases from V and 2 bases from J; junction bases left unmatched: 3. This CDR3 is built from 15 residues. CDR3 DNA sequence: TGTGCCAGCAGTTACTCCAGGGGGCTCCCCTACGAGCAGTACTTC. It translates to CASSYSRGLPYEQYF.

Only one count was recorded for this clone. In nucleotides, the CDR3 is TGTGCCAGTAGTATAGAGGATAACACCGGGGAGCTGTTTTTT. Translating gives CASSIEDNTGELFF. The chain has TRBV19 and TRBJ2-2; D unclear. CDR1 is LNHDA, CDR2 SQIVND, per germline (reference sequence). The V gene lost 0 bases and the J gene lost 2 bases, with 4 bases spanning the gap. This CDR3 is built from 14 residues.

The rearrangement uses TRBV9 and TRBJ1-4; D remains ambiguous. The CDR3 is made up of 15 amino acids. Germline loops: CDR1 SGDLS, CDR2 YYNGEE. Trimming took 2 bases from V and 3 from J, leaving 11 bases between them. The CDR3 region is CASSVGGGPNEKLFF. The CDR3 nucleotides read TGTGCCAGCAGCGTTGGAGGCGGACCTAATGAAAAACTGTTTTTT.

This clone was seen just once. The chain carries TRBV4-3 and TRBJ2-3, with 9 positions matching TRBD2. Germline CDR1 reads LGHNA; CDR2 reads YSLEER. With 0 bases clipped from V and 3 bases from J, the junction kept 4 bases outside the gene matches. The CDR3 is made up of 16 amino acids. CDR3 in amino acids: CASSQDSGSGTDTQYF. The CDR3 coding sequence is TGCGCCAGCAGCCAAGATAGCGGGAGCGGAACAGATACGCAGTATTTT.

The V call is TRBV7-9, the J call TRBJ2-2; 8 bases agree with TRBD1. V gave up 5 bases and J gave up 2 bases; unmatched junction bases: 16. The germline V gene has CDR1 SEHNR and CDR2 FQNEAQ (reference sequence). The CDR3 is 19 amino acids. Here the CDR3 DNA reads TGTGCCAGCAGCCTTCGACAGGGGAGGATAGTTATTAACACCGGGGAGCTGTTTTTT. Its protein is CASSLRQGRIVINTGELFF. Full variable domain (rest looked up from reference TRBV7-9 and TRBJ2-2): DTGVSQNPRHKITKRGQNVTFRCDPISEHNRLYWYRQTLGQGPEFLTYFQNEAQLEKSRLLSDRFSAERPKGSFSTLEIQRTEQGDSAMYLCASSLRQGRIVINTGELFFGEGSRLTVL.

The chain is built from TRBV6-6 and TRBJ2-7; D may be TRBD2 (6 bases). Germline V gives CDR1 MNHNY, CDR2 SVGAGI (reference sequence). V was shortened by 2 bases and J by 3 bases, with 8 bases between the two germline ends. This CDR3 comprises 13 residues. The CDR3 is CASSYPGDYEQYF. The CDR3 region has the DNA TGTGCCAGCAGTTACCCGGGGGACTACGAGCAGTACTTC.

With regard to this clone: The same CDR3 can be traced to other DNA sequences in this sample. V and J are TRBV5-4 and TRBJ2-1, with TRBD2 matching 8 bases. Germline V lookup: CDR1 SGHNT, CDR2 YYREEE (reference sequence). With V trimmed by 2 bases and J by 2 bases, 0 bases remained unmatched. This CDR3 contains 14 residues. CDR3: CASSLAGAYNEQFF. In DNA, the CDR3 is TGTGCCAGCAGCTTAGCGGGGGCCTACAATGAGCAGTTCTTC.

The chain joins TRBV7-2 to TRBJ2-2; 10 nucleotides agree with TRBD2. The CDR3 runs 15 residues. V was pared by 4 bases and J by 5 bases, with 4 bases of the junction left unmatched. Looked up from germline, CDR1 is SGHTA and CDR2 is FQGNSA. CDR3 sequence: CASSWSGRGTGELFF. The CDR3 nucleotides read TGTGCCAGCAGCTGGAGCGGGAGGGGAACCGGGGAGCTGTTTTTT.

This clone was seen a handful of times. The genes are TRBV18 and TRBJ2-3, with 10 bases matching TRBD2. Germline CDR1 and CDR2: KGHSH and LQKENI. V lost 3 bases to trimming and J lost 0 bases; unmatched junction nucleotides: 12. The CDR3 contains 19 residues. CDR3 sequence: CASSPGVLAGNDSTDTQYF. CDR3 nucleotides: TGTGCCAGCTCACCTGGTGTACTAGCGGGGAACGATAGCACAGATACGCAGTATTTT.

The gene calls are TRBV30 and TRBJ2-7, with TRBD2 matching 7 bases. The CDR3 is 15 amino acids. CDR1 is GTSNPN, CDR2 SVGIG, per germline (reference sequence). With 0 bases clipped from V and 0 bases from J, the junction kept 5 bases outside the gene matches. The CDR3 region has the DNA TGTGCCTGGAGTGTGGGCGGGGGACCCTCCTACGAGCAGTACTTC. Translating gives CAWSVGGGPSYEQYF.

The chain carries TRBV20-1 and TRBJ2-5; D remains unclear. The germline CDR1 and CDR2 sequences are DFQATT and SNEGSKA (reference sequence). The CDR3 covers 11 residues. Deletions cut 4 bases from V and 3 bases from J, with 6 bases between. The CDR3 nucleotides read TGCAGTGCTACTAGGGAAGAGACCCAGTACTTC. Its translation: CSATREETQYF.

This clone was seen just once. This rearrangement joins TRBV4-1 to TRBJ2-1; D gene unclear. There are 17 residues in the CDR3. Per germline, CDR1 MGHRA and CDR2 YSYEKL. Trimming removed 0 bases at V and 0 bases at J, with 12 bases between. The CDR3 sequence: CASSQERGMSSYNEQFF. The CDR3 nucleotides read TGCGCCAGCAGCCAAGAACGAGGCATGAGCTCCTACAATGAGCAGTTCTTC.

This chain links TRBV28 with TRBJ2-7; 12 nucleotides align to TRBD2. There are 15 residues in the CDR3. The ends lost 7 bases at V and 12 bases at J; junction bases unmatched: 16. CDR1 MDHEN and CDR2 SYDVKM come from the germline V gene. DNA of the CDR3: TGTGCCAGCAACCTAATGACTAGCGGGGGTGGCCTAATGTACTTC. Protein sequence: CASNLMTSGGGLMYF. The full variable domain, its missing parts supplied by reference TRBV28 and TRBJ2-7, is DVKVTQSSRYLVKRTGEKVFLECVQDMDHENMFWYRQDPGLGLRLIYFSYDVKMKEKGDIPEGYSVSREKKERFSLILESASTNQTSMYLCASNLMTSGGGLMYFGPGTRLTVT.

The chain employs TRBV2 and TRBJ1-1; D unclear. The CDR3 sequence is 14 residues long. Germline V CDR1 and CDR2: SNHLY, FYNNEI. Trimming pared 6 bases from V and 1 base from J, leaving 12 bases between. The DNA of the CDR3 is TGTGCCAGCAGCGGGAGCCGAAGGAACACTGAAGCTTTCTTT. Amino acids: CASSGSRRNTEAFF.

Note on this clone: The sample holds other DNA sequences that translate to the same CDR3. The V gene is TRBV9, the J gene TRBJ2-1; D is unclear. V lost 0 bases to trimming and J lost 0 bases, with 10 bases between them. Per germline, CDR1 SGDLS and CDR2 YYNGEE. The CDR3 consists of 16 residues. The CDR3 DNA follows: TGTGCCAGCAGCGTAGGCGGCGGCAGCTCCTACAATGAGCAGTTCTTC. Translation gives CASSVGGGSSYNEQFF.

The chain combines TRBV2 with TRBJ2-1, with TRBD2 matching over 7 bases. CDR1 and CDR2 from the germline V gene are SNHLY and FYNNEI. Losses at the gene ends were 7 bases for V and 4 bases for J; bases not matched to a gene: 7. CDR3 length equals 14 residues. CDR3 nucleotides: TGTGCCAGCATCGGGACTAACAAATACAATGAGCAGTTCTTC. As protein: CASIGTNKYNEQFF.

This clone was found once. The rearrangement joins TRBV7-9 to TRBJ2-7; 10 bases line up with TRBD1. This CDR3 comprises 15 residues. Germline values: CDR1 SEHNR, CDR2 FQNEAQ (reference sequence). V gave up 3 bases and J gave up 4 bases; unmatched junction bases: 6. DNA of the CDR3: TGTGCCAGCAGCTTTAGAGGGACAGGGGATTACGAGCAGTACTTC. It yields the protein CASSFRGTGDYEQYF.